The entry below gives a single T cell receptor beta chain sequence along with its context. These data come from a study of T cell repertoires in cytomegalovirus infection. TCRdb re-analysed the reads in MiXCR, keeping a single row per CDR3 protein. This sample has about 180,000 distinct CDR3 sequences, with approximately 15% found just once. The germline gives CDR1 ENHRY, CDR2 SYGVKD. The CDR3 is 14 amino acids. V was clipped by 0 bases and J by 5 bases, with 9 bases between them. Material for sequencing was PBMCs. This receptor was identified in a human donor in good health (CMV status not recorded). Some clones in this sample may be carry-over from other donors' samples. This chain uses TRBV10-3 with TRBJ2-3; D remains unclear. The CDR3 bases are TGTGCCATCAGTGAGTCGCAGGTTGGAGATACGCAGTATTTT. Its protein is CAISESQVGDTQYF.